These 16 T cell receptor beta chains originate from one sample sequenced in a study of beta chain features in type 1 diabetes. What was sequenced were expressed TCRB transcripts, since all of the isolated RNA had been reverse transcribed. Clones were read by immunoSEQ multiplex PCR, and TCRdb kept only the in-frame ones, dropping some. The table has around 250,000 clones, roughly 21% seen once. These TCRs' antigens remain unknown. Regarding the study as a whole: All four CD4+ subsets of Type 1 diabetes patients contained TCRB CDR3s that were moderately but significantly shorter.

Sequencing used naive CD4+ T cells from blood. The receptors come from a woman in her thirties or forties with type 1 diabetes.

The V call is TRBV4-2, the J call TRBJ1-2, with D possibly matching TRBD1 (6 bases). The CDR3 loop spans 15 amino acids. Germline V gene lookup returns CDR1 LGHNA and CDR2 YNFKEQ. V shed 2 bases and J shed 0 bases, with 10 bases lying between them. CDR3 DNA sequence: TGTGCCAGCAGCCAACGGGACACTTCTAACTATGGCTACACCTTC. Amino acids: CASSQRDTSNYGYTF.

V and J are TRBV25-1 and TRBJ2-7, with D perhaps TRBD1 (6 bases). Germline V gene data show CDR1 as MGHDK and CDR2 as SYGVNS. With 4 bases removed from V and 4 bases from J, the gap between germline ends came to 26 bases. This CDR3 is built from 18 residues. The CDR3 sequence is CASSGKPLTGYHFYEQYF. CDR3 nucleotides: TGTGCCAGCAGTGGTAAACCATTGACAGGCTATCACTTTTACGAGCAGTACTTC.

This clone occurred a few times. The chain has TRBV18 and TRBJ2-7, with D possibly matching TRBD1 (6 bases). The V gene lost 3 bases and the J gene lost 0 bases, with 12 bases spanning the gap. CDR1 KGHSH and CDR2 LQKENI come from the germline V gene. The CDR3 has 15 residues. The CDR3 DNA reads TGTGCCAGCTCACCGGCAGGGGCGGGCTCCTACGAGCAGTACTTC. Translating gives CASSPAGAGSYEQYF.

This clone turned up a few times. CDR3 residues: CASSPTLGANEKLFF. DNA of the CDR3: TGTGCCAGCAGCCCTACACTCGGGGCTAATGAAAAACTGTTTTTT. V is TRBV7-9 and J is TRBJ1-4; D call uncertain. Germline CDR1 SEHNR, CDR2 FQNEAQ (reference sequence). Trimming removed 5 bases at V and 3 bases at J, with 13 bases between. This CDR3 contains 15 residues. The full variable domain, rest sourced from reference TRBV7-9 and TRBJ1-4, is DTGVSQNPRHKITKRGQNVTFRCDPISEHNRLYWYRQTLGQGPEFLTYFQNEAQLEKSRLLSDRFSAERPKGSFSTLEIQRTEQGDSAMYLCASSPTLGANEKLFFGSGTQLSVL.

V and J are TRBV27 and TRBJ2-3; possibly TRBD2 for D (5 bases). Germline CDR1 and CDR2: MNHEY and SMNVEV (reference sequence). The CDR3 is made up of 15 amino acids. Trimming cost V 4 bases and J 1 base, with 12 bases left between them. CDR3 sequence (DNA): TGTGCCAGCAGTTCCCTAGCAGGAGGCACAGATACGCAGTATTTT. It codes for CASSSLAGGTDTQYF.

V usage is TRBV6-6 and J usage is TRBJ2-1; TRBD2 is a possible D gene (7 bases). The CDR3 length is 15 residues. Trimming took off 6 bases at V and 5 bases at J, with 17 bases between the two ends. CDR1 is MNHNY, CDR2 SVGAGI, per germline (reference sequence). The CDR3 region has the DNA TGTGCCAGCAGCCCCTCCCGAGGGGGGGACAATGAGCAGTTCTTC. It is translated as CASSPSRGGDNEQFF.

This clone was counted a few times. This rearrangement joins TRBV30 to TRBJ1-1; 11 bases agree with TRBD1. Germline values: CDR1 GTSNPN, CDR2 SVGIG (reference sequence). The CDR3 is made up of 12 amino acids. V shed 3 bases, J shed 11 bases, and the junction held 5 bases outside the gene matches. The CDR3 reads CAWRDRGPWAFF. CDR3 nucleotide sequence: TGTGCCTGGAGGGACAGGGGGCCATGGGCTTTCTTT. Supplemented by reference TRBV30 and TRBJ1-1, the full variable domain reads SQTIHQWPATLVQPVGSPLSLECTVEGTSNPNLYWYRQAAGRGLQLLFYSVGIGQISSEVPQNLSASRPQDRQFILSSKKLLLSDSGFYLCAWRDRGPWAFFGQGTRLTVV.

The V call is TRBV21-1, the J call TRBJ1-2. TRBV21-1 is an annotated pseudogene. CDR3 length: 13 residues. CDR3 nucleotides: TGTGCCATCCGGGTGCGGGGGACAAGAGGCTACACCTTC. It specifies CAIRVRGTRGYTF.

This clone turned up a few times. The V call is TRBV28, the J call TRBJ2-4; 7 bases match TRBD1. The CDR3 has 14 residues. Germline values: CDR1 MDHEN, CDR2 SYDVKM. V dropped 5 bases and J dropped 8; count of bases not matched to a gene: 9. The CDR3 DNA is TGTGCCAGCAGTCAAGGACAGGCTGATGACATTCAGTACTTC. Protein sequence: CASSQGQADDIQYF.

This clone has a handful of counts. V is TRBV4-3 and J is TRBJ2-7; tentative D call: TRBD1 (6 bases). Germline CDR1 is LGHNA and CDR2 is YSLEER. V was clipped by 0 bases and J by 2 bases, with 14 bases between them. This CDR3 spans 16 amino acids. The CDR3 DNA reads TGCGCCAGCAGCCAAGATAGGGCAGGGGTTACCTACGAGCAGTACTTC. Residues: CASSQDRAGVTYEQYF.

This clone appeared a few times. The sample contains more than one DNA sequence encoding this CDR3. The chain combines TRBV9 with TRBJ2-6, with D unclear. This CDR3 is built from 15 residues. The germline V and J ends were trimmed by 0 bases and 1 base, with 5 bases remaining between them. Germline lookup yields CDR1 SGDLS and CDR2 YYNGEE. As DNA, the CDR3 is TGTGCCAGCAGCGTAGGTCTGTCTGGGGCCAACGTCCTGACTTTC. It is translated as CASSVGLSGANVLTF.

The chain joins TRBV15 to TRBJ2-7, with 9 bases identical to TRBD2. The CDR3 loop spans 16 amino acids. V shed 0 bases, J shed 1 base, and the junction held 4 bases outside the gene matches. Germline loops: CDR1 LNHNV, CDR2 YYDKDF (reference sequence). The CDR3 nucleotides read TGTGCCACCAGCAGAGATGCAGCGGGAGGATCCTACGAGCAGTACTTC. Protein sequence: CATSRDAAGGSYEQYF.

V is TRBV4-3 and J is TRBJ1-6; D ambiguous. With 4 bases removed from V and 10 bases from J, the gap between germline ends came to 14 bases. CDR3 length: 14 amino acids. CDR1 is LGHNA and CDR2 is YSLEER in the germline V gene. CDR3 sequence reads: CASSPTPGASPLHF. The CDR3 nucleotides read TGCGCCAGCAGCCCAACCCCGGGAGCATCACCCCTCCACTTT.

This rearrangement joins TRBV30 to TRBJ2-1, with 15 bases that match TRBD2. Germline V lookup: CDR1 GTSNPN, CDR2 SVGIG (reference sequence). The V gene end was trimmed by 1 base and the J gene end by 5 bases; junction bases not matched to a gene: 15. The CDR3 sequence is 20 residues long. The DNA of the CDR3 is TGTGCCTGGAGTGACGATTTCGGGACTAGCGGGAGGTTGCAGAACAATGAGCAGTTCTTC. Protein: CAWSDDFGTSGRLQNNEQFF.

In nucleotides, the CDR3 is TGCAGTGCGGGGAAGGGGCAGGGTACTGAAGCTTTCTTT. Protein product: CSAGKGQGTEAFF. This chain uses TRBV29-1 with TRBJ1-1, with D perhaps TRBD1 (5 bases). Germline-derived CDR1 and CDR2 are SQVTM and ANQGSEA. The CDR3 contains 13 residues.

This clone was seen only a few times. V and J are TRBV19 and TRBJ1-2; 8 nucleotides line up with TRBD1. J gave up 7 bases and V 3 bases, and 7 bases lay outside the gene matches. There are 14 residues in the CDR3. In germline, CDR1 is LNHDA, CDR2 SQIVND (reference sequence). CDR3 bases: TGTGCCAGTAGTATGAGCGGACAGGGTACTGGCTACACCTTC. It codes for CASSMSGQGTGYTF.